The present T cell receptor (beta chain) was sequenced within a study of post-analysis software for immune sequencing data. Study information: Disease trajectories encompassed relapsing-remitting, secondary progressive and progressive-relapsing multiple sclerosis. Points from the study as a whole: Comparison with controls showed significantly lower normalized Chao1 diversity in multiple sclerosis patients. Included in a set of 5 or 6 TRBV segments more frequent in patients than controls were TRBV5-6, TRBV5-1 and TRBV20-1.

Prepared TCR beta cDNA libraries contained unique molecular identifiers. TCRdb independently ran MiXCR on the PCR reads; one entry per CDR3 protein. The sample includes 650,000 to 850,000 distinct CDR3 sequences, just over 45% of them seen just once. This CDR3 is built from 14 residues. Germline CDR1 is LGHNA and CDR2 is YSLEER. V lost 1 base to trimming and J lost 8 bases, with 12 bases between them. Comments on this clonotype: No antigen is known for it.

Sequencing was done on a sample of blood. The sequence came from a girl between 5 and 17 years old with multiple sclerosis. The V call is TRBV4-3, the J call TRBJ2-1, with D perhaps matching TRBD1 or TRBD2 (6 bases each). The CDR3 DNA is TGCGCCAGCAGCCAAGTTGGGGGGCTGGATGAGCAGTTCTTC. Residues: CASSQVGGLDEQFF.